This T cell receptor (beta chain) was recorded in a study of blood T cell repertoires in COVID-19. About the research overall: Whether acute or convalescent, the COVID-19 samples came from the United States, Italy and Spain.

The V and J ends lost 2 bases and 5 bases respectively, with 9 bases between them. CDR3 size: 14 residues. Germline V CDR1 and CDR2: KGHSH, LQKENI. Study members were between roughly 18 and 100 years old and lived in over 20 US regions. Clinical history as reported by participants underpinned cohort assignment. In the original analysis: Reference gene primer amplification gave nucleated cell count estimates. Measured with immunoSEQ multiplex PCR; TCRdb has only the in-frame clones, and not every one. The DNA gave D and trimming, while V, J and clone size come from that table. Seen here are under 500,000 clones, roughly 87% observed once, and the top ten hold approximately 2%.

The sequencing input was PBMCs or T cells enriched from blood (not recorded which). This TCR came from a young woman with acute COVID-19. The chain uses TRBV18 and TRBJ2-2; possible D gene TRBD1, 6 bases. CDR3 DNA: TGTGCCAGCTCACCAGGACAGAGTACCGGGGAGCTGTTTTTT. It encodes CASSPGQSTGELFF.